Below are 13 T cell receptor beta chains sequenced from a single sample in a study of neurological immune-mediated disorders. One entry per CDR3 protein, called by TCRdb with MiXCR from the 5' RACE reads. The sample carries 52,000 or so distinct CDR3 sequences, over 3.5% recorded once. The sample consisted of CD4+ T cells from blood. These receptors all stem from a woman between 40 and 55 years old with multiple sclerosis.

This clonotype was seen at least ten times. The chain uses TRBV24-1 and TRBJ2-1, with 7 bases identical to TRBD2. Trimming at V came to 1 base and at J to 1 base, leaving 3 bases not matched to a gene. The V gene's germline CDR1 is KGHDR and CDR2 SFDVKD. The CDR3 consists of 16 residues. The CDR3 DNA sequence: TGTGCCACCAGTGATTTCACGGGGGGATCCTACAATGAGCAGTTCTTC. Translating gives CATSDFTGGSYNEQFF.

This clonotype has at least ten counts. The CDR3 coding sequence is TGTGCCAGCAGCCGACTAGCGGGGAGTGCGAACACCGGGGAGCTGTTTTTT. Its protein product is CASSRLAGSANTGELFF. The chain joins TRBV6-4 to TRBJ2-2; 11 positions match TRBD2. CDR1 is MRHNA and CDR2 is SNTAGT in the germline V gene. The CDR3 length is 17 residues. J gave up 0 bases and V 6 bases, and 6 bases lay outside the gene matches.

This clonotype was seen at least ten times. The chain links TRBV5-1 to TRBJ2-3, with 16 bases fitting TRBD2. Germline CDR1 reads SGHRS; CDR2 reads YFSETQ. This CDR3 region has 18 residues. V was clipped by 7 bases and J by 3 bases; unmatched bases: 11. The CDR3 bases are TGCGCCAGCTGTACGGGACTAGCGGGGGGGCCGGTGACAGATACGCAGTATTTT. This sequence encodes CASCTGLAGGPVTDTQYF.

This clonotype was detected ten times or more. The chain couples TRBV20-1 to TRBJ1-2; a weak D match, TRBD1 (5 bases). Trimming took 0 bases from V and 4 from J, leaving 12 bases between them. The germline CDR1 and CDR2 sequences are DFQATT and SNEGSKA (reference sequence). This CDR3 has 14 amino acids. CDR3 sequence (DNA): TGCAGTGCTAGAGATAGGCAGGGAGTCTATGGCTACACCTTC. Translation gives CSARDRQGVYGYTF.

This clonotype appeared many times. The chain combines TRBV6-1 with TRBJ2-3; 10 nucleotides match TRBD1. The V gene's germline CDR1 is MNHNS and CDR2 SASEGT. This CDR3 region has 19 residues. Trimming at V came to 5 bases and at J to 2 bases, leaving 16 bases not matched to a gene. The CDR3 region has the DNA TGTGCCAGCAGTCCAGGGACAGGGGTGCCCGAAAGCCCCACAGATACGCAGTATTTT. This sequence encodes CASSPGTGVPESPTDTQYF.

This clonotype was seen many times. The rearrangement uses TRBV12-3 or TRBV12-4 and TRBJ1-4; D is unresolved. This CDR3 has 14 residues. V dropped 2 bases and J dropped 4 bases, with 8 bases sitting between them. CDR3 DNA: TGTGCCAGCAGTTTAAGACACCTTAATGAAAAACTGTTTTTT. This encodes CASSLRHLNEKLFF.

In this sample, this clonotype turned up many times. The V call is TRBV4-2, the J call TRBJ2-7; D unresolved. Germline CDR1 LGHNA, CDR2 YNFKEQ. This CDR3 has 13 residues. Between the trimmed V and J ends, which lost 1 base and 4 bases, there was a span of 8 bases. The DNA for the CDR3 is TGTGCCAGCAGCCAAGGGATCACTTACGAGCAGTACTTC. Protein: CASSQGITYEQYF.

This clonotype was detected many times. The chain has TRBV14 and TRBJ1-2; a weak D match, TRBD1 (5 bases). This CDR3 comprises 13 residues. Trimming pared 1 base from V and 3 bases from J, leaving 6 bases between. Germline CDR1 is SGHDN and CDR2 is FVKESK. The CDR3 is CASSQVQDYGYTF. Here the CDR3 DNA reads TGTGCCAGCAGCCAAGTACAGGACTATGGCTACACCTTC.

This clonotype came up many times. The chain is built from TRBV5-1 and TRBJ1-2; D is undetermined. V dropped 0 bases and J dropped 7 bases, with 7 bases sitting between them. This CDR3 contains 12 residues. Germline CDR1 reads SGHRS; CDR2 reads YFSETQ. CDR3 sequence reads: CASSLEGFGYTF. The CDR3 nucleotides read TGCGCCAGCAGCTTGGAGGGTTTTGGCTACACCTTC.

This clonotype was detected many times. The J gene is TRBJ1-1, the V gene TRBV29-1; D perhaps matches TRBD1 (5 bases). Germline values: CDR1 SQVTM, CDR2 ANQGSEA. The CDR3 extends over 12 amino acids. The V end lost 7 bases, the J end lost 3 bases, and 12 bases lay between the germline ends. CDR3 in DNA: TGCAGCGCCGGGACTTACGACACTGAAGCTTTCTTT. Amino acids: CSAGTYDTEAFF. Combining the CDR3 with reference TRBV29-1 and TRBJ1-1 gives the whole variable domain SAVISQKPSRDICQRGTSLTIQCQVDSQVTMMFWYRQQPGQSLTLIATANQGSEATYESGFVIDKFPISRPNLTFSTLTVSNMSPEDSSIYLCSAGTYDTEAFFGQGTRLTVV.

Many counts were recorded for this clonotype. The chain recombines TRBV20-1 with TRBJ1-6, with 8 bases identical to TRBD1. Germline values: CDR1 DFQATT, CDR2 SNEGSKA (reference sequence). The junction had 17 bases not matched to a gene; V was cut back by 4 bases and J by 0 bases. This CDR3 region has 20 residues. Written as DNA, the CDR3 is TGCAGTGCTACCCGTGTCTTTTACCGGGACAGGAGCTCCTATAATTCACCCCTCCACTTT. It codes for CSATRVFYRDRSSYNSPLHF.

This clonotype has ten or more counts. CDR3 sequence reads: CASSLPPGGGQYF. The CDR3 DNA reads TGTGCCAGCAGTTTACCTCCCGGTGGTGGGCAGTACTTC. The rearrangement uses TRBV12-3 or TRBV12-4 and TRBJ2-7; D uncertain. V was trimmed by 2 bases and J by 9 bases, leaving 14 bases between them. This CDR3 spans 13 amino acids.

This clonotype was seen repeatedly, ten times or more. CDR3 nucleotide sequence: TGCGCCAGCAGCTTACGGGGGGCTCCTAGCACAGATACGCAGTATTTT. It translates to CASSLRGAPSTDTQYF. The V call is TRBV5-1, the J call TRBJ2-3; maybe TRBD2 (7 bases). The germline V gene has CDR1 SGHRS and CDR2 YFSETQ. Trimming pared 2 bases from V and 0 bases from J, leaving 13 bases between. The CDR3 covers 16 residues.